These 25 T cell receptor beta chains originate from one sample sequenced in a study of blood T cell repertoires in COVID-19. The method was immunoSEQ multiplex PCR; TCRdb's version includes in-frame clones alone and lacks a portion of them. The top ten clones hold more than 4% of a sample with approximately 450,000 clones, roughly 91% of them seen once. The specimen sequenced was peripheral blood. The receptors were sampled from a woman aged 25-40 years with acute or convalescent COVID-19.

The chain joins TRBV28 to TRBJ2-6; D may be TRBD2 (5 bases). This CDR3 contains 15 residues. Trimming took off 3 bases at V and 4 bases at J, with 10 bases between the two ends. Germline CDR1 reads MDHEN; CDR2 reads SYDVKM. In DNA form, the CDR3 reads TGTGCCAGCAGTTTCGTCCTAGCAGGGGCCAACGTCCTGACTTTC. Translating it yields CASSFVLAGANVLTF. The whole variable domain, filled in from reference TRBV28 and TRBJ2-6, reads DVKVTQSSRYLVKRTGEKVFLECVQDMDHENMFWYRQDPGLGLRLIYFSYDVKMKEKGDIPEGYSVSREKKERFSLILESASTNQTSMYLCASSFVLAGANVLTFGAGSRLTVL.

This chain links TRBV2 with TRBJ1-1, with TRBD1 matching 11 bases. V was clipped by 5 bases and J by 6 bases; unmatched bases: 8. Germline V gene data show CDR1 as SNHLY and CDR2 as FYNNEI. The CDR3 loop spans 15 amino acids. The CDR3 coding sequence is TGTGCCAGCAGTTACGGACAGGGGGCACACGCTGAAGCTTTCTTT. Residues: CASSYGQGAHAEAFF.

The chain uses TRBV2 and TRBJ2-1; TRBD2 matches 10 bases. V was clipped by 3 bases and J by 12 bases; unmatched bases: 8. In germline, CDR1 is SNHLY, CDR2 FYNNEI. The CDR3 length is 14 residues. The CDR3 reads CASSDGLAGAWQFF. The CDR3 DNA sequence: TGTGCCAGCAGTGATGGGCTAGCGGGGGCCTGGCAGTTCTTC.

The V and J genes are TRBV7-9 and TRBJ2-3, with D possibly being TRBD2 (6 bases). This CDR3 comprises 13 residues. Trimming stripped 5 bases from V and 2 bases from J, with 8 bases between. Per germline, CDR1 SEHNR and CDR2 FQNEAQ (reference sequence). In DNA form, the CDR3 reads TGTGCCAGCAGCGGGGGGACCACAGATACGCAGTATTTT. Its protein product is CASSGGTTDTQYF.

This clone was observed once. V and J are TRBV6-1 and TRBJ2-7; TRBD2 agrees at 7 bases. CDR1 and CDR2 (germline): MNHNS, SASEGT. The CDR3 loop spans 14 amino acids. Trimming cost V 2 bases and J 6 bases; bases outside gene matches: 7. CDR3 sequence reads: CASSELGGNREQYF. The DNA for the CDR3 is TGTGCCAGCAGTGAATTGGGAGGGAATCGCGAGCAGTACTTC.

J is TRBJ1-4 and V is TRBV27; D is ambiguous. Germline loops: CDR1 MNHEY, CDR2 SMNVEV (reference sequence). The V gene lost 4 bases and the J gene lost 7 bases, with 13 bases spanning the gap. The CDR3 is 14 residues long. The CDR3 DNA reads TGTGCCAGCAGTTCTCAAAAGGAGGGTGAAAAACTGTTTTTT. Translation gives CASSSQKEGEKLFF.

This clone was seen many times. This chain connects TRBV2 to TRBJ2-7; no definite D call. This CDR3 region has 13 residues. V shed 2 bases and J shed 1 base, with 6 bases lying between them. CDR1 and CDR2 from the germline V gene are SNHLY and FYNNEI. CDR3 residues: CASSERGSYEQYF. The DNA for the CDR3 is TGTGCCAGCAGTGAACGCGGTTCCTACGAGCAGTACTTC.

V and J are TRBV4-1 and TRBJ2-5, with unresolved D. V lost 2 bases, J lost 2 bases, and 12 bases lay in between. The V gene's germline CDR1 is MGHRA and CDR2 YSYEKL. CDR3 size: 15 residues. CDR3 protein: CASSQTPTPQETQYF. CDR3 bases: TGCGCCAGCAGCCAAACCCCGACACCACAAGAGACCCAGTACTTC.

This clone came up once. The CDR3 DNA reads as TGTGCCAGCAGTTTCCCCTCCACAGGGGGTCTCCCCAATCAGCCCCAGCATTTT. Translating it yields CASSFPSTGGLPNQPQHF. The chain recombines TRBV28 with TRBJ1-5; 8 positions agree with TRBD1. The CDR3 runs to 18 residues. Germline CDR1 reads MDHEN; CDR2 reads SYDVKM. After removal of 3 bases from V and 3 bases from J, the junction contained 13 bases not matched to a gene.

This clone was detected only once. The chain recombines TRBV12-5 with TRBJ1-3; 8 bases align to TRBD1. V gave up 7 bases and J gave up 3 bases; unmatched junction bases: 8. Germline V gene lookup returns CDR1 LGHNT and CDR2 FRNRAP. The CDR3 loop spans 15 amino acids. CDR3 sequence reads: CASVRAGGFGNTIYF. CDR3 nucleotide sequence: TGTGCTAGTGTTCGTGCAGGGGGCTTTGGAAACACCATATATTTT.

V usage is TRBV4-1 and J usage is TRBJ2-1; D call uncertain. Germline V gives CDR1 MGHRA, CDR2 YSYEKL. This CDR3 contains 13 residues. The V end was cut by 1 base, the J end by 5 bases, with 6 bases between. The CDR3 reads CASSQVPDNEQFF. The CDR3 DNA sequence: TGCGCCAGCAGCCAAGTCCCCGACAATGAGCAGTTCTTC.

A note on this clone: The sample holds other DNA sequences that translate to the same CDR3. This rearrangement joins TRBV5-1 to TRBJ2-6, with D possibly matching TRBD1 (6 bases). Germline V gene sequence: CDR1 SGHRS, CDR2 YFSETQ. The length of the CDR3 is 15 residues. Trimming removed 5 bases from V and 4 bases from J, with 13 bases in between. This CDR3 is CASSPTGSGANVLTF. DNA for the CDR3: TGCGCCAGCAGTCCGACAGGCTCCGGGGCCAACGTCCTGACTTTC.

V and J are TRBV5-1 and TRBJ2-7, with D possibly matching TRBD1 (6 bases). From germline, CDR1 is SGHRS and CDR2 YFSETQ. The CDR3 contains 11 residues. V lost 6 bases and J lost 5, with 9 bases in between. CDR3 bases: TGCGCCAGCACACAGGGTGACGAGCAGTACTTC. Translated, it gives CASTQGDEQYF.

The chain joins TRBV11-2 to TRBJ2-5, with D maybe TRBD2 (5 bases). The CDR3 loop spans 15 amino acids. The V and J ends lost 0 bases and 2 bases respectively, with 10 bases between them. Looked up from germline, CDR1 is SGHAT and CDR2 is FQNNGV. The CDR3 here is CASSLEASQQETQYF. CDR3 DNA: TGTGCCAGCAGCTTAGAGGCTAGCCAACAAGAGACCCAGTACTTC.

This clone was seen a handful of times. In DNA, the CDR3 is TGTGCCAGTAGTAGAGGGACAGCCGGAGCCTACGAGCAGTACTTC. Its translation is CASSRGTAGAYEQYF. The chain recombines TRBV19 with TRBJ2-7; TRBD1 aligns across 7 bases. The V segment lost 4 bases and the J segment 2 bases; nucleotides outside the gene matches: 8. Germline V gene lookup returns CDR1 LNHDA and CDR2 SQIVND (reference sequence). The CDR3 has 15 amino acids.

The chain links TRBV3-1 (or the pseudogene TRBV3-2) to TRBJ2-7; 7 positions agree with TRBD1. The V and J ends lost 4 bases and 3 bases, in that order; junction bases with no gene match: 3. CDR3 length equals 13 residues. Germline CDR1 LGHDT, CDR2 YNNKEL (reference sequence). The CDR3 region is CASSPRDSYEQYF. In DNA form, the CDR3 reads TGTGCCAGCAGCCCCCGGGACAGCTACGAGCAGTACTTC.

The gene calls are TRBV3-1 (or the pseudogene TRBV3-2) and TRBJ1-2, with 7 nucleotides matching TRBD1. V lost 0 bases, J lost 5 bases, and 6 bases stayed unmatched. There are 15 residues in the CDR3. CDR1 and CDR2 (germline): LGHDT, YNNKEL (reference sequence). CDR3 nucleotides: TGTGCCAGCAGCCAAGATTACAGGGGTGTATATGGCTACACCTTC. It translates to CASSQDYRGVYGYTF.

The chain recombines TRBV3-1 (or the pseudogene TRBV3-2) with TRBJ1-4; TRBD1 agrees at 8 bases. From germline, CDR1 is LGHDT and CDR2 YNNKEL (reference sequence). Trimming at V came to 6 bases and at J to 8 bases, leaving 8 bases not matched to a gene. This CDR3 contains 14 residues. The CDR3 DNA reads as TGTGCCAGCAGTAGGCAGGGGGCTCGGGAAAAACTGTTTTTT. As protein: CASSRQGAREKLFF.

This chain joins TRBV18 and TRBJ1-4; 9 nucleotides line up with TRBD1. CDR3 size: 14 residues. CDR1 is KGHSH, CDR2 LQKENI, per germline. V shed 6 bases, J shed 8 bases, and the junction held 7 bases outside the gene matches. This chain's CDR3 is CASSQQGAQEKLFF. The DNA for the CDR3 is TGTGCCAGCTCGCAACAGGGGGCACAAGAAAAACTGTTTTTT.

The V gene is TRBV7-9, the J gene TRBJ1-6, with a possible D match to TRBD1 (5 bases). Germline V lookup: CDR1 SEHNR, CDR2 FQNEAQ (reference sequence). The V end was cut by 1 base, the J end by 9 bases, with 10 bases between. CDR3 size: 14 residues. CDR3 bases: TGTGCCAGCAGCTTAGAAATCGGGGGTTCACCCCTCCACTTT. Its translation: CASSLEIGGSPLHF.

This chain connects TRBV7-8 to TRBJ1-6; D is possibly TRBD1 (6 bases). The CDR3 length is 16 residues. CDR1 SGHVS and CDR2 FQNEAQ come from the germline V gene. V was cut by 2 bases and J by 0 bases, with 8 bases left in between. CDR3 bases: TGTGCCAGCAGCTTAACAGGGAGCTCCTATAATTCACCCCTCCACTTT. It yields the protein CASSLTGSSYNSPLHF.

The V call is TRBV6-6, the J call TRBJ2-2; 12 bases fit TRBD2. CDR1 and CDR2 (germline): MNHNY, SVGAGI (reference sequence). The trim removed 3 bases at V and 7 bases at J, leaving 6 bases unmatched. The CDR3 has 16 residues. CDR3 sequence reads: CASSYGTSGGNGELFF. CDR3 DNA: TGTGCCAGCAGTTATGGAACTAGCGGGGGGAACGGGGAGCTGTTTTTT.

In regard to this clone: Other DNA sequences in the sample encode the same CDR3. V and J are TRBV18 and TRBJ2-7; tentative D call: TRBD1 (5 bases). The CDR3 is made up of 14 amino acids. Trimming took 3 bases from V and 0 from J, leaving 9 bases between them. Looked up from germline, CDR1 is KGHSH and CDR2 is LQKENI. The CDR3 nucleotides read TGTGCCAGCTCACCTCGCAGGGACTCCTACGAGCAGTACTTC. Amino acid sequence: CASSPRRDSYEQYF.

The CDR3 protein is CASSPSAGVADTQYF. The CDR3 nucleotides read TGCGCCAGCAGCCCCTCGGCCGGGGTAGCGGATACGCAGTATTTT. The V and J genes are TRBV5-1 and TRBJ2-3; tentative D call: TRBD2 (5 bases). The CDR3 sequence is 15 residues long. Germline assignment: CDR1 SGHRS and CDR2 YFSETQ. Trimming left V 4 bases short and J 6 bases short, with 18 bases between.

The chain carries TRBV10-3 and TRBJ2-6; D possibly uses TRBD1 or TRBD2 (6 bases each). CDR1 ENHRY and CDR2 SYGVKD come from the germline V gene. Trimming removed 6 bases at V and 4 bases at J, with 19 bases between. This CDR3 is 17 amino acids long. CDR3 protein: CAISEGDLRAGANVLTF. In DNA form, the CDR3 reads TGTGCCATCAGCGAGGGGGACTTACGGGCGGGGGCCAACGTCCTGACTTTC.